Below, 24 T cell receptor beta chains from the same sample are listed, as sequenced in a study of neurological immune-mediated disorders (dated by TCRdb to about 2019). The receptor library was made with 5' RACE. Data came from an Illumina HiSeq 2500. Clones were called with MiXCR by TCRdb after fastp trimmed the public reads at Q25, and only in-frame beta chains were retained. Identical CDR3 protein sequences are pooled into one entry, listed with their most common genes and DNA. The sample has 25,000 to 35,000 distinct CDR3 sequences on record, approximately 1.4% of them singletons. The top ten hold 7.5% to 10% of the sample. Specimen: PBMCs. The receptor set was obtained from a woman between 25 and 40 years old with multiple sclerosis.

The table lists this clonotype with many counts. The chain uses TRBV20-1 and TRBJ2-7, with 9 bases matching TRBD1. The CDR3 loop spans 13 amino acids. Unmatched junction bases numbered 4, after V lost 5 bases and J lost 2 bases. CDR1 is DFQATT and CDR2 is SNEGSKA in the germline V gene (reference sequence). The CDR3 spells CSAQGTGTYEQYF. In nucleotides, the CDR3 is TGCAGTGCTCAAGGGACAGGGACCTACGAGCAGTACTTC.

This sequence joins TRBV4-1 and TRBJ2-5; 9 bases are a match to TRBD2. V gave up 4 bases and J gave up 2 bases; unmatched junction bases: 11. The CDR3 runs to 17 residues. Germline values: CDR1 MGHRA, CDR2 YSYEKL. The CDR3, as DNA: TGCGCCAGCAGCCCCAGGGTGAATAGCGGGGGACAAGAGACCCAGTACTTC. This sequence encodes CASSPRVNSGGQETQYF.

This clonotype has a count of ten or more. DNA of the CDR3: TGTGCCAGCAGCAAGCAACTAGGGGAGCAGTTCTTC. Translating gives CASSKQLGEQFF. The chain links TRBV3-1 to TRBJ2-1, with a possible D match to TRBD2 (5 bases). The CDR3 loop spans 12 amino acids. Trimming shortened V by 5 bases and J by 10 bases, and 12 bases separated the two germline ends. Germline V CDR1 and CDR2: LGHDT, YNNKEL (reference sequence).

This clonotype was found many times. The CDR3 region has the DNA TGTGCCAGCAGTTACTCTGGTGGCTCAGGAGAGACCCAGTACTTC. Translation: CASSYSGGSGETQYF. The gene calls are TRBV6-5 and TRBJ2-5; D is uncertain. Germline-derived CDR1 and CDR2 are MNHEY and SVGAGI. Trimming took off 0 bases at V and 4 bases at J, with 12 bases between the two ends. The CDR3 loop spans 15 amino acids.

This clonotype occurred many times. In DNA form, the CDR3 reads TGTGCCAGCAGCTCCGGCGGCGCCGAGACCCAGTACTTC. This sequence encodes CASSSGGAETQYF. This chain connects TRBV5-5 to TRBJ2-5; D unclear. Germline loops: CDR1 SGHKS, CDR2 YYEKEE (reference sequence). Trimming left V 3 bases short and J 5 bases short, with 11 bases between. The CDR3 contains 13 residues.

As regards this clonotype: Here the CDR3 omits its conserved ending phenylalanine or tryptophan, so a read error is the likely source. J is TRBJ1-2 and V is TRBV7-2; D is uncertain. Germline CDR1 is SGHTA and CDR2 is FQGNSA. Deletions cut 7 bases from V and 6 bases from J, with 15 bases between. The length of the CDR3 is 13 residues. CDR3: CASTRRAGNGYTC. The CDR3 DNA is TGTGCCAGCACTCGGAGGGCAGGAAATGGCTACACCTGC.

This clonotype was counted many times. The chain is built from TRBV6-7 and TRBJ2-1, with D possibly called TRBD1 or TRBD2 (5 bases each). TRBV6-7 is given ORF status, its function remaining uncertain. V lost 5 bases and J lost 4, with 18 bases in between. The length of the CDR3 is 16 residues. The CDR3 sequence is CASSHPGTPEYNEQFF. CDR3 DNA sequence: TGTGCCAGCAGTCACCCCGGGACCCCCGAATACAATGAGCAGTTCTTC.

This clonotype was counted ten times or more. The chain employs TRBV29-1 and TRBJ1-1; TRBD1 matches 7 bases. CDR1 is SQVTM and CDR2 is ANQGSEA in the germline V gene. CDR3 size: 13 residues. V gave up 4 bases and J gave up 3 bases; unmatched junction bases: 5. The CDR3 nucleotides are TGCAGCGTTGCTCACAGGGGTGACACTGAAGCTTTCTTT. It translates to CSVAHRGDTEAFF.

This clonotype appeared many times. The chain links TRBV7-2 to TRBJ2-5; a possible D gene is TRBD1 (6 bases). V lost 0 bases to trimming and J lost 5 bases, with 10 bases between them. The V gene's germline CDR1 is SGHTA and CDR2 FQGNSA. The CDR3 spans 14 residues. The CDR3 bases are TGTGCCAGCAGCTTAGCGGGGGCTGGGGAGACCCAGTACTTC. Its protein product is CASSLAGAGETQYF.

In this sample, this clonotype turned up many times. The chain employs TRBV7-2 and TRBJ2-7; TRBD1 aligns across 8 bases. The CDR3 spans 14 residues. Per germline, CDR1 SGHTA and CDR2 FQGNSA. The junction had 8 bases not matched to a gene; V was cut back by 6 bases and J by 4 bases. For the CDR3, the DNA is TGTGCCAGCAGTTTCCGGGACAGGCCTTACGAGCAGTACTTC. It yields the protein CASSFRDRPYEQYF.

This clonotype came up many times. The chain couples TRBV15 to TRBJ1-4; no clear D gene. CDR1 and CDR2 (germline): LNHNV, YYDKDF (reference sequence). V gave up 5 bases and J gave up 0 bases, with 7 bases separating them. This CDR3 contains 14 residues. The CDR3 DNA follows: TGTGCCACCAGCCCTACAGCAACTAATGAAAAACTGTTTTTT. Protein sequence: CATSPTATNEKLFF.

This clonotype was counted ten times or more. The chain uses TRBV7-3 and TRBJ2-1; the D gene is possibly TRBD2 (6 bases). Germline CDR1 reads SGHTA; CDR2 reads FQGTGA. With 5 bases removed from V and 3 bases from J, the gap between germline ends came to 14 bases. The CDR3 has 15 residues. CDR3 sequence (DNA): TGTGCCAGCAGCGGCCCGGGGGAAGGCTACAATGAGCAGTTCTTC. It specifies CASSGPGEGYNEQFF. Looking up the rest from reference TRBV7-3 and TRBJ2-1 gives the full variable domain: GAGVSQTPSNKVTEKGKYVELRCDPISGHTALYWYRQSLGQGPEFLIYFQGTGAADDSGLPNDRFFAVRPEGSVSTLKIQRTERGDSAVYLCASSGPGEGYNEQFFGPGTRLTVL.

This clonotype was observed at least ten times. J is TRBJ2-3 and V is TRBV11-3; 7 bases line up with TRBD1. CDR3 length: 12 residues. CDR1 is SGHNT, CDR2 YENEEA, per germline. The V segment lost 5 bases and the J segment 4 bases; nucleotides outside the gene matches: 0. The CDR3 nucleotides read TGTGCCAGCAGCCAGGGGGCAGATACGCAGTATTTT. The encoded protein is CASSQGADTQYF.

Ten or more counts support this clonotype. The CDR3 bases are TGTGCCAGCAGTTCCAGATTAGGTGGGGCCAACGTCCTGACTTTC. Translation gives CASSSRLGGANVLTF. The chain is built from TRBV12-3 or TRBV12-4 and TRBJ2-6, with D hard to call. Trimming removed 4 bases at V and 3 bases at J, with 10 bases between. The CDR3 runs 15 residues.

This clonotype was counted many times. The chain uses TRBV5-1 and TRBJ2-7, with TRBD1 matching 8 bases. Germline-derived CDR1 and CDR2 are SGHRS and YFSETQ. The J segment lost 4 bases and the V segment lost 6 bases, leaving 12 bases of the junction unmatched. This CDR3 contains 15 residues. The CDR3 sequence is CASTLQQGARYEQYF. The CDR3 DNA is TGCGCCAGCACCCTTCAGCAGGGGGCAAGGTACGAGCAGTACTTC.

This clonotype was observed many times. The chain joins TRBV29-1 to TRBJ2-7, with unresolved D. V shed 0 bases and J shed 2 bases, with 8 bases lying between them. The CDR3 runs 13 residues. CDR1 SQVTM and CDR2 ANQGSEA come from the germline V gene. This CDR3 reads CSVEDRFTYEQYF. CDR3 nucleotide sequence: TGCAGCGTTGAAGATCGATTTACCTACGAGCAGTACTTC.

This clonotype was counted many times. This CDR3 is CASYRGAGNTIYF. The CDR3 DNA follows: TGTGCCAGCTACAGGGGTGCTGGAAACACCATATATTTT. This chain links TRBV19 with TRBJ1-3; TRBD1 matches at 7 bases. This CDR3 has 13 amino acids. Germline CDR1 is LNHDA and CDR2 is SQIVND (reference sequence). With V trimmed by 9 bases and J by 2 bases, 4 bases remained unmatched.

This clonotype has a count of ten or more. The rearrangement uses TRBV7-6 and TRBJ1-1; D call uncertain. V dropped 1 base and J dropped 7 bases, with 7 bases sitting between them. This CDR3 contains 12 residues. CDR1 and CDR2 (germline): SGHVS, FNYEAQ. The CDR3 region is CASSLDVREAFF. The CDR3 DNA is TGTGCCAGCAGCTTAGACGTTCGTGAAGCTTTCTTT.

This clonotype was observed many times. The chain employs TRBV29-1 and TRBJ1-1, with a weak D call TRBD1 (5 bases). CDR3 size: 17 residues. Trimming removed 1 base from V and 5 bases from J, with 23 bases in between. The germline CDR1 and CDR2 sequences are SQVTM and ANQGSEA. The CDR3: CSVEGATGPEKPTEAFF. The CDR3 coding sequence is TGCAGCGTTGAAGGAGCAACAGGACCAGAAAAGCCGACTGAAGCTTTCTTT.

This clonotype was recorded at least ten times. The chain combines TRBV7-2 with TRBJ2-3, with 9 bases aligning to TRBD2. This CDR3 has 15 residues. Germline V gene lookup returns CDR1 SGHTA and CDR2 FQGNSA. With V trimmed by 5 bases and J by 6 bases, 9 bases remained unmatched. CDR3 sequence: CASSLQAGGPDTQYF. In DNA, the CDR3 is TGTGCCAGCAGCCTGCAAGCGGGGGGCCCGGATACGCAGTATTTT.

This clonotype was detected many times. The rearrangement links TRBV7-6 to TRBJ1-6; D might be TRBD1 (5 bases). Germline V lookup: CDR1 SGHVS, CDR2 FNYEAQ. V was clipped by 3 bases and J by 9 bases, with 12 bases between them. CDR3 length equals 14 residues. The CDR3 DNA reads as TGTGCCAGCAGCTTGGGGGAAGAACGTTCACCCCTCCACTTT. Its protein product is CASSLGEERSPLHF.

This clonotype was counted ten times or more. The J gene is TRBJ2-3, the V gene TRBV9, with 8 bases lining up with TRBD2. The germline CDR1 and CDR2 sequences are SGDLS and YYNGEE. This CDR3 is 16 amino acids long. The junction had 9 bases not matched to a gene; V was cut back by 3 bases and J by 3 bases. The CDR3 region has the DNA TGTGCCAGCAGCGCCCAACGGGGGGGCCCGACAGATACGCAGTATTTT. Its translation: CASSAQRGGPTDTQYF.

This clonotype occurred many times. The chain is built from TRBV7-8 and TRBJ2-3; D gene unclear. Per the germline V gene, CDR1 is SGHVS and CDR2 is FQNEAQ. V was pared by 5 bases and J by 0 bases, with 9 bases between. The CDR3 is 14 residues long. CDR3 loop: CASSPTHSTDTQYF. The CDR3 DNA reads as TGTGCCAGCAGCCCTACCCATAGCACAGATACGCAGTATTTT.

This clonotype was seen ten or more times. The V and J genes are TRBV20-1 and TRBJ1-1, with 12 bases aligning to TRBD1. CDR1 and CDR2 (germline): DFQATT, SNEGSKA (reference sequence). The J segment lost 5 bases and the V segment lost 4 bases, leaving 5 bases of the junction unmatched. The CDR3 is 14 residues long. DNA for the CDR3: TGCAGTGCTAAATGGGACAGGGGGCTGACTGAAGCTTTCTTT. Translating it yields CSAKWDRGLTEAFF.